Listed below are T cell receptor beta chains from one sample, sequenced in a study of T cells in Graves' hyperthyroidism and ophthalmopathy. TCRdb called the multiplex PCR reads again in MiXCR, with one record for every CDR3 protein. The table shows hundreds of thousands of distinct CDR3 sequences, with roughly 14% occurring only once. Sequenced material: blood. These receptors all stem from a man aged 18 to 35 with Graves' ophthalmopathy. CDR3s include the opening cysteine and the closing phenylalanine or tryptophan. Each record gives: J gene, clone size, V gene, D gene, CDR3 DNA, CDR3 protein. A D gene is named only where the DNA matches it firmly. Only some rows state a clone size, as once, few, many or a class for expanded clones.

>TRBJ2-4|many|TRBV10-3|TRBD1
TGTGCCATCAGTGAGTTTAGGGGGCACGGGACCAAAAACATTCAGTACTTC
CAISEFRGHGTKNIQYF
>TRBJ1-2|many|TRBV6-1|-
TGTGCCAGCAGTGAGGACGGTAACTATGGCTACACCTTC
CASSEDGNYGYTF
>TRBJ2-1|-|TRBV9|-
TGTGCCAGCAGCGAGGGGGGGGTGCACGGCTACAATGAGCAGTTCTTC
CASSEGGVHGYNEQFF
>TRBJ2-5|many|TRBV7-3|TRBD2
TGTGCCAGCAGCTTAACGGCGCGACTAGCGGGAGGAGAGACCCAGTACTTC
CASSLTARLAGGETQYF
>TRBJ1-2|many|TRBV12-3/TRBV12-4|TRBD1
TGTGCCAGCAGTCCCCGGACAGGGAAAGGCTACACCTTC
CASSPRTGKGYTF
>TRBJ2-5|-|TRBV7-9|TRBD1
TGTGCCAGCAGCTCGGCGATGGGACAGGAATACTTC
CASSSAMGQEYF
>TRBJ2-2|-|TRBV6-1|-
TGTGCCAGCAGCCCCGAGCTAGCGAACACCGGGGAGCTGTTTTTT
CASSPELANTGELFF
>TRBJ1-2|many|TRBV6-5|-
TGTGCCAGCAGTTACGGGCGCGGCTACACCTTC
CASSYGRGYTF
>TRBJ2-5|many|TRBV2|TRBD2
TGTGCCAGCAAACGGCGGGGGGGGTTTGAGACCCAGTACTTC
CASKRRGGFETQYF
>TRBJ2-7|many|TRBV27|TRBD1
TGTGCCAGCAGTCAAGGGGGCCCCTACGAGCAGTACTTC
CASSQGGPYEQYF
>TRBJ1-5|-|TRBV14|-
TGTGCCAGCAGCCAGGGGGACCCCAATCAGCCCCAGCATTTT
CASSQGDPNQPQHF
>TRBJ2-7|many|TRBV7-3|TRBD2
TGTGCCAGCAGCTTAACGGGGGGACTAGCGGGAACGACTAAAGCCTACGAGCAGTACTTC
CASSLTGGLAGTTKAYEQYF
>TRBJ1-2|many|TRBV3-1|-
TGTGCCAGCAGCCAATCCACAAACAGCTATGGCTACACCTTC
CASSQSTNSYGYTF
>TRBJ1-6|many|TRBV30|-
TGTGCCTGGAGTTTAGGGAGAAGTTCACCCCTCCACTTT
CAWSLGRSSPLHF
>TRBJ1-2|few|TRBV4-1|-
TGCGCCAGCAGCCAAGATCGTGGAGTCCGAAAAGCCAACTATGGCTACACCTTC
CASSQDRGVRKANYGYTF
>TRBJ2-1|many|TRBV12-3/TRBV12-4|-
TGTGCCAGCAGGGGGGATGGGACACCCAACAATGAGCAGTTCTTC
CASRGDGTPNNEQFF
>TRBJ1-1|many|TRBV6-1|-
TGTGCCAGCAGTGATAGAGACGGCAATGAAGCTTTCTTT
CASSDRDGNEAFF
>TRBJ2-4|-|TRBV5-1|-
TGCGCCAGCAGCTTGGGGGCGACGGCCTCCTACACCATTCAGTACTTC
CASSLGATASYTIQYF
>TRBJ2-2|many|TRBV6-5|-
TGTGCCAGCAGTTACTCGTGGGATAACACCGGGGAGCTGTTTTTT
CASSYSWDNTGELFF
>TRBJ1-4|-|TRBV10-1|-
TGCGCCAGCAGTGAGTCAGCGCAGGGAGAGGAAAAACTGTTTTTT
CASSESAQGEEKLFF